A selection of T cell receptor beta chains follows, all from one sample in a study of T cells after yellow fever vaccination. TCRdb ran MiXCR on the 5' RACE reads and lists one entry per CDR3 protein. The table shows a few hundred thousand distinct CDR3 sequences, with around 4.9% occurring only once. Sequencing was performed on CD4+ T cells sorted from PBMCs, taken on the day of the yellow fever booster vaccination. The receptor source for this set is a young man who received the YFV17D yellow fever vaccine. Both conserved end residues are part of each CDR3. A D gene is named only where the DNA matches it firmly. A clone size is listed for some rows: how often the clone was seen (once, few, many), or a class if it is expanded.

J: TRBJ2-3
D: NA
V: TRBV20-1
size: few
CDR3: CSADGLQGRTDTQYF
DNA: TGCAGTGCGGACGGATTACAGGGCCGCACAGATACGCAGTATTTT

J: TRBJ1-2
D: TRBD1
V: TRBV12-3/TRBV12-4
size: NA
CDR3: CASSLGRGNPTLYGYTF
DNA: TGTGCCAGCAGTTTAGGCAGGGGGAATCCGACCCTCTATGGCTACACCTTC

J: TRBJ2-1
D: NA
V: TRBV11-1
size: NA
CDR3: CASRAAGFEQFF
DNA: TGTGCCAGCAGGGCGGCGGGGTTTGAGCAGTTCTTC

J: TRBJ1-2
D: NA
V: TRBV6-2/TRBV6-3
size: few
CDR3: CASSPSDRVGGYTF
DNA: TGTGCCAGCAGTCCCTCCGACAGAGTTGGAGGCTACACCTTC

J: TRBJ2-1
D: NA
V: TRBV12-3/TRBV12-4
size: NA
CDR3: CASSSYASYNEQFF
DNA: TGTGCCAGCAGTTCTTACGCAAGCTACAATGAGCAGTTCTTC

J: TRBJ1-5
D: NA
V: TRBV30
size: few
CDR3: CAWSLAQQKPQHF
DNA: TGTGCCTGGAGCTTGGCCCAACAGAAGCCCCAGCATTTT

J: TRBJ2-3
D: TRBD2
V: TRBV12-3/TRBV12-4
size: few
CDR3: CASSLTSGGPTDTQYF
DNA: TGTGCCAGCAGTCTGACTAGCGGGGGGCCCACAGATACGCAGTATTTT

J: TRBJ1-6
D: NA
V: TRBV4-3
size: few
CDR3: CASSQEGPSSYNSPLHF
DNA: TGCGCCAGCAGCCAAGAGGGACCGAGCTCCTATAATTCACCCCTCCACTTT

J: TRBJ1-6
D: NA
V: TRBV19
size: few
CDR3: CASTLIGRNQNSPLHF
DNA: TGTGCCAGTACCCTTATCGGAAGAAATCAAAATTCACCCCTCCACTTT

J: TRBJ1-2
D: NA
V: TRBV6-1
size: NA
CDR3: CASSPPGAGGYTF
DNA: TGTGCCAGCAGTCCCCCGGGGGCCGGGGGCTACACCTTC

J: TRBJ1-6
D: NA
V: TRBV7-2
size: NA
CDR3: CASTPDGNNSPLHF
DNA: TGTGCCAGCACCCCCGACGGAAATAATTCACCCCTCCACTTT

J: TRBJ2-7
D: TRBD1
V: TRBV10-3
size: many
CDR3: CAISESATGGFREQYF
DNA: TGTGCCATCAGTGAGTCCGCGACAGGGGGGTTCCGCGAGCAGTACTTC

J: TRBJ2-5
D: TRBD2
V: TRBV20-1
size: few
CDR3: CSAPSPRGGRVRTQYF
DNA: TGCAGTGCCCCGAGCCCCCGCGGGGGGCGTGTACGAACCCAGTACTTC

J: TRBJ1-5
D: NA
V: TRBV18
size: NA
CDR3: CASSLGQVGAQPQHF
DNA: TGTGCCAGCTCACTTGGGCAGGTAGGGGCTCAGCCCCAGCATTTT

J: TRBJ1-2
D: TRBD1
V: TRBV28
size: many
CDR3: CASRQTGGHGYTF
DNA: TGTGCCAGCAGGCAGACAGGGGGCCATGGCTACACCTTC

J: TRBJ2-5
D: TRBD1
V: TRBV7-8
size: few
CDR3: CASSSHGGTGVQETQYF
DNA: TGTGCCAGCAGCTCCCACGGTGGGACAGGCGTCCAAGAGACCCAGTACTTC

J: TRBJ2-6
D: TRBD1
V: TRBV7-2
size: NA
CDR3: CASSSQGAFGANVLTF
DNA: TGTGCCAGCAGCTCACAGGGGGCCTTTGGGGCCAACGTCCTGACTTTC

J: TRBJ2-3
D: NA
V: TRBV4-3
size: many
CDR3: CASTLSRAGGADTQYF
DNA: TGCGCCAGCACTCTGTCTCGGGCGGGTGGGGCGGATACGCAGTATTTT

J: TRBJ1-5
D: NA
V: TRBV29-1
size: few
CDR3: CSENREGQPQHF
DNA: TGCAGCGAAAACCGGGAGGGACAGCCCCAGCATTTT

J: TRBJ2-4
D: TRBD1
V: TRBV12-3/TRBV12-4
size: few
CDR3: CASSVRDRDIQYF
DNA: TGTGCCAGCAGTGTCCGGGACAGGGACATTCAGTACTTC

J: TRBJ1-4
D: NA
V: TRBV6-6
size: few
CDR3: CASRTATGPNEKLFF
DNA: TGTGCCAGCAGGACCGCAACAGGCCCTAATGAAAAACTGTTTTTT

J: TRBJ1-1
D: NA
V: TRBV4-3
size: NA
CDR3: CASSQGARHTEAFF
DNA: TGCGCCAGCAGCCAAGGGGCCCGTCACACTGAAGCTTTCTTT

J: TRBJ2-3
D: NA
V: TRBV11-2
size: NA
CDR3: CASSLRGPGAGTDTQYF
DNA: TGTGCCAGCAGCTTAAGGGGCCCAGGGGCTGGCACAGATACGCAGTATTTT

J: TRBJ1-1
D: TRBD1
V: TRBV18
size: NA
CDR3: CASSPTGQGQNTEAFF
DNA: TGTGCCAGCTCACCGACGGGACAGGGCCAAAACACTGAAGCTTTCTTT

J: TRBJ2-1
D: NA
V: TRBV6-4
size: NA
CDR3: CCGVNEQFF
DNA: TGTTGTGGGGTTAATGAGCAGTTCTTC

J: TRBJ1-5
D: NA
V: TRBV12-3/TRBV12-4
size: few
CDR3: CASSLPDRPQHF
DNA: TGTGCCAGCAGTTTACCGGACAGGCCCCAGCATTTT

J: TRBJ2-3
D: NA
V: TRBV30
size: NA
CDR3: CAWRPMGFTDTQYF
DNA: TGTGCCTGGCGCCCGATGGGTTTCACAGATACGCAGTATTTT

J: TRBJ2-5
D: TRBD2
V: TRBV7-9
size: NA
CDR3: CASSRSGGRWETQYF
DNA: TGTGCCAGCAGCCGTAGCGGGGGCCGGTGGGAGACCCAGTACTTC

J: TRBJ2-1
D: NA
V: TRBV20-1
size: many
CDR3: CSAGGLALEFF
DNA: TGCAGTGCCGGGGGGCTAGCCCTCGAGTTCTTC

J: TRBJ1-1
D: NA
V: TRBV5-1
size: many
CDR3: CASSLDVNTEAFF
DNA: TGCGCCAGCAGCTTAGATGTGAACACTGAAGCTTTCTTT

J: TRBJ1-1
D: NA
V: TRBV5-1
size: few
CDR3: CASSRPGRMNTEAFF
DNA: TGCGCCAGCAGCCGGCCGGGTAGGATGAACACTGAAGCTTTCTTT

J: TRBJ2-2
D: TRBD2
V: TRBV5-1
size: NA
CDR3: CASTTSGGVNTGELFF
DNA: TGCGCCAGCACCACTAGCGGGGGTGTAAATACCGGGGAGCTGTTTTTT

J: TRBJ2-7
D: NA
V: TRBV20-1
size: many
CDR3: CSARDESGSSYEQYF
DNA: TGCAGTGCTAGAGATGAATCGGGGAGCTCCTACGAGCAGTACTTC

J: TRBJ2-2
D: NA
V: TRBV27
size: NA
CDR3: CASSHYSTGELFF
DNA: TGTGCCAGCAGCCACTACTCCACCGGGGAGCTGTTTTTT

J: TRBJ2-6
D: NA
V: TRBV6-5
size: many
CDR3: CASSYSLSGANVLTF
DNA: TGTGCCAGCAGTTACTCGCTGTCTGGGGCCAACGTCCTGACTTTC

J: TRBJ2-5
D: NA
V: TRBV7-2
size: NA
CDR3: CASSTSPQRQETQYF
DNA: TGTGCCAGCAGCACCTCTCCGCAACGTCAAGAGACCCAGTACTTC

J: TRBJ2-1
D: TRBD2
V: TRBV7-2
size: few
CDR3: CASSSTGGYNEQFF
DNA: TGTGCCAGCAGCTCCACCGGGGGGTACAATGAGCAGTTCTTC

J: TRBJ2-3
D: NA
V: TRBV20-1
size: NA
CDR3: CSAREWRDSTDTQYF
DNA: TGCAGTGCTAGGGAGTGGCGAGACAGCACAGATACGCAGTATTTT

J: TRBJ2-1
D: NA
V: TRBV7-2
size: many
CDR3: CASTLVGAIYNEQFF
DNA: TGTGCCAGCACGTTAGTAGGGGCCATATACAATGAGCAGTTCTTC

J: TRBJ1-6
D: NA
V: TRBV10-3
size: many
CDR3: CAIRGLDSPLHF
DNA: TGTGCCATCAGGGGGCTGGATTCACCCCTCCACTTT

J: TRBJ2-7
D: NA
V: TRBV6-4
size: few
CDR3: CASSGLNEQYF
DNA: TGTGCCAGCAGTGGGCTTAACGAGCAGTACTTC

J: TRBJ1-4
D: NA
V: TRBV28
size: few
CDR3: CASSSRRFSTNEKLFF
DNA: TGTGCCAGCAGTTCTCGCCGATTTTCAACTAATGAAAAACTGTTTTTT

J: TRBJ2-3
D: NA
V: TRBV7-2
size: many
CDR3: CASSLASDTQYF
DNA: TGTGCCAGCAGCTTAGCGTCAGATACGCAGTATTTT

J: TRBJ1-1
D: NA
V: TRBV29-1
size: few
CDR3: CSVGWRGTEAFF
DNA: TGCAGCGTTGGTTGGAGGGGCACTGAAGCTTTCTTT

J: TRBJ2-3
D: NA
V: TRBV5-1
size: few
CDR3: CASSPGSNWADTQYF
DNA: TGCGCCAGCAGCCCCGGATCCAATTGGGCAGATACGCAGTATTTT

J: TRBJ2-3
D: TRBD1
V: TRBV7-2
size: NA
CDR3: CASSWDRGTTDTQYF
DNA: TGTGCCAGCAGCTGGGACAGGGGGACCACAGATACGCAGTATTTT

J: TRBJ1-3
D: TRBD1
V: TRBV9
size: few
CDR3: CASSVGTAGNTIYF
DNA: TGTGCCAGCAGCGTCGGGACAGCTGGAAACACCATATATTTT

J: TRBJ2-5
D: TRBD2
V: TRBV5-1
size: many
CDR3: CASSRTSSETQYF
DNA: TGCGCCAGCAGCCGGACTAGCTCGGAGACCCAGTACTTC

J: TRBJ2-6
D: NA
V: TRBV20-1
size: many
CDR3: CSAINIGPGANVLTF
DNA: TGCAGTGCTATCAACATCGGACCTGGGGCCAACGTCCTGACTTTC

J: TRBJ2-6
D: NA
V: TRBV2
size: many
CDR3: CASTNLGQFGANVLTF
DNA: TGTGCCAGCACCAACCTGGGACAATTTGGGGCCAACGTCCTGACTTTC

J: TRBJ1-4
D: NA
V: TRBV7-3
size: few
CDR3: CASSLPGARGLDEKLFF
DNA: TGTGCCAGCAGCTTACCGGGGGCGCGAGGGTTGGATGAAAAACTGTTTTTT

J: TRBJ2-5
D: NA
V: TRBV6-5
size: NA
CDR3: CVSGSRETQYF
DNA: TGTGTTTCGGGCTCGCGAGAGACCCAGTACTTC